This is a list of T cell receptor beta chains from one sample in a study of blood T cell repertoires in COVID-19. Sequencing used immunoSEQ multiplex PCR; TCRdb keeps in-frame clones, though not all of them. The sample holds a few hundred thousand clones, around four fifths seen once. The sample taken for sequencing was peripheral blood. All receptors derive from a man aged 25-45 years who had recovered from COVID-19. Each CDR3 is given with its conserved first and last residue. A D gene is named only where the DNA matches it firmly. Clone size is shown for a subset of rows, as once, few, many or a class of expanded clone.

.	TRBV5-4	TRBJ2-4	.	TGTGCCAGCAGCTTGACAGGCGGGGCGGAAGCCAAAAACATTCAGTACTTC	CASSLTGGAEAKNIQYF
.	TRBV29-1	TRBJ1-2	TRBD1	TGCAGCGTCGCAGGGGGCGACTATGGCTACACCTTC	CSVAGGDYGYTF
few	TRBV11-2	TRBJ2-3	TRBD2	TGTGCCAGCAGCTATAAAGCGGGGGGGAATGCAGATACGCAGTATTTT	CASSYKAGGNADTQYF
.	TRBV2	TRBJ1-1	.	TGTGCCAGCAAACCCGAGGTGGCTGAAGCTTTCTTT	CASKPEVAEAFF
few	TRBV10-3	TRBJ1-1	.	TGTGCCATCACTGACAGTAACACTGAAGCTTTCTTT	CAITDSNTEAFF
.	TRBV25-1	TRBJ2-5	.	TGTGCCAGCAGTTTCGGGGGACAAGAGACCCAGTACTTC	CASSFGGQETQYF
.	TRBV4-1	TRBJ2-5	TRBD1	TGCGCCAGCAGCCATCTAATACAGGGGGAAGAGACCCAGTACTTC	CASSHLIQGEETQYF
.	TRBV15	TRBJ2-1	TRBD2	TGTGCCACCAGAGTCTCGACTAGCGGGGGGGTAGATGAGCAGTTCTTC	CATRVSTSGGVDEQFF
.	TRBV6-5	TRBJ1-5	TRBD1	TGTGCCACCCGACAGGGAATGGGTCAGCCCCAGCATTTT	CATRQGMGQPQHF
.	TRBV6-4	TRBJ2-2	.	TGTGCCAGCGCTACAGGCCCGAACACCGGGGAGCTGTTTTTT	CASATGPNTGELFF
few	TRBV6-6	TRBJ2-7	TRBD1	TGTGCCAGCAGTTCCCGGGACAGGATCTACGAGCAGTACTTC	CASSSRDRIYEQYF
.	TRBV7-9	TRBJ1-2	TRBD1	TGTGCCAGCGGGACAGGGGACTATGGCTACACCTTC	CASGTGDYGYTF
few	TRBV3-1/TRBV3-2	TRBJ2-1	.	TGTGCCAGCAGCCAAGATACTAGGGTGGGGGAGCAGTTCTTC	CASSQDTRVGEQFF